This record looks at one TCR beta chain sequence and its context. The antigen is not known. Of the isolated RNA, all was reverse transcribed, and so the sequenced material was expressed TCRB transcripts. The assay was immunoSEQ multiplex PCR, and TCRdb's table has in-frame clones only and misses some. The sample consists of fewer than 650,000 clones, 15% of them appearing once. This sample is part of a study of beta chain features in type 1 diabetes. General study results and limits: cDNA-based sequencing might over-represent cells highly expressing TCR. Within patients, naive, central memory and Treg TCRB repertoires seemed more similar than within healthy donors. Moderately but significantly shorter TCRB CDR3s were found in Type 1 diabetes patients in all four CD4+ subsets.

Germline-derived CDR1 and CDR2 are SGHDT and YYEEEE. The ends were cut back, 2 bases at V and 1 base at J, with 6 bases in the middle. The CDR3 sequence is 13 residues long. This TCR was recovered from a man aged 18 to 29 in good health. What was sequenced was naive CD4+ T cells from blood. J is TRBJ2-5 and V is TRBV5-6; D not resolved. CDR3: CASSLGPQETQYF. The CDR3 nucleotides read TGTGCCAGCAGCTTAGGGCCCCAAGAGACCCAGTACTTC.